This TCR beta chain was observed in a study of blood T cells in healthy people across ages. The sample holds one count of this clonotype. Germline CDR1 and CDR2: SGHRS and YFSETQ. V was clipped by 1 base and J by 3 bases, with 7 bases between them. The CDR3 is 14 residues long. With a J-beta primer mix and a sample-barcoded 5' primer, a second PCR ran about 7 to 11 cycles. TCRdb reprocessed the 5' RACE reads with MiXCR, giving one entry per CDR3 protein. The sample has under 950,000 distinct CDR3 sequences, approximately 22% seen once. The specimen sequenced was blood. The sequence was obtained from a man aged 65-85 years in good health. This sequence joins TRBV5-1 and TRBJ2-2; D uncertain. The CDR3 sequence is CASSLLLDTGELFF. Here the CDR3 DNA reads TGCGCCAGCAGCTTGCTTCTGGACACCGGGGAGCTGTTTTTT.